Only a few counts were recorded for the clone carrying this T cell receptor (beta chain). The target antigen is unknown. The data derive from a study of metastatic and nonmetastatic thyroid tumors. Across the study: A comparison of repertoires was made across blood and tumor or nodule tissue from malignant and benign thyroid patients.

Prior to thyroid surgery, none of the patients had received any treatment. The CDR3 consists of 14 residues. Germline V CDR1 and CDR2: MDHEN, SYDVKM. V was shortened by 3 bases and J by 5 bases, with 11 bases between the two germline ends. Study results and limitations: Significantly higher TCR beta diversity was reportedly seen in malignant thyroid tumors than benign nodules, in blood and tumor.

Original processing notes: Using the CDR3 differences seen across clinicopathological groups, the authors built a distant-metastasis classifier for papillary thyroid cancer, which was meant to discriminate distant-metastatic patients. TCRdb re-processed the PCR reads through MiXCR. The V and J calls, along with clone size, are taken from TCRdb and not from the paper's own processing. This sample has 8,500 to 13,000 clones, with about 26% found just once. The V gene is TRBV28, the J gene TRBJ1-5, with a possible D match to TRBD1 (5 bases). The sequence was collected from a male donor with papillary thyroid cancer or a benign thyroid nodule (not recorded which). Some clones in this sample may be carry-over from other donors' samples. Sequenced material: tumor tissue. The CDR3 coding sequence is TGTGCCAGCAGTTTCGTGCCAGGGTATCAGCCCCAGCATTTT. This gives the protein CASSFVPGYQPQHF.